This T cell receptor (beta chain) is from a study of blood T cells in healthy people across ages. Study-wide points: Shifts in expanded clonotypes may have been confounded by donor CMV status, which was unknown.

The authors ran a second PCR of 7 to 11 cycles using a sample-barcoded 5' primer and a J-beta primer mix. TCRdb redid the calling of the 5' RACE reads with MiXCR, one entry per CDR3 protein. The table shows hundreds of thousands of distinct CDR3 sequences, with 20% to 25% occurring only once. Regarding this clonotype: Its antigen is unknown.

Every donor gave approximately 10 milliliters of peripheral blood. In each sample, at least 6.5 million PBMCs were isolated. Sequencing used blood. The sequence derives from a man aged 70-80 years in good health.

In DNA, the CDR3 is TGTGCCTGCACCCTAGCGGGAGGGATCCAAGAGACCCAGTACTTC. Its protein product is CACTLAGGIQETQYF. The chain joins TRBV28 to TRBJ2-5; 12 nucleotides line up with TRBD2. Germline-derived CDR1 and CDR2 are MDHEN and SYDVKM. This CDR3 spans 15 amino acids. The V and J ends lost 11 bases and 1 base, in that order; junction bases with no gene match: 8.